This T cell receptor beta chain was captured by sequencing in a study of T-cell reconstitution after alpha-beta-depleted transplantation in children. Preparation of the TCRbeta library involved a method that used unique molecular identifiers. TCRdb re-derived calls from the PCR reads in MiXCR, one entry per CDR3 protein. Of around 300,000 distinct CDR3 sequences in the sample, roughly 21% are singletons; the top ten hold 11%. As concerns this clonotype: What it recognizes is unknown.

V was trimmed by 3 bases and J by 6 bases, leaving 5 bases between them. This CDR3 comprises 10 residues. Germline lookup yields CDR1 DFQATT and CDR2 SNEGSKA (reference sequence). Study-level results: Certain patients had high TCRbeta diversity at day 60, and it came from recipient T cells and thymic progenitors that survived. Hyperexpanded clones declined; after one year, newly produced T cells mostly supplied diversity. The origin of alpha-beta T cells about two months after transplant was reportedly several hundred expanded graft clones.

V and J are TRBV20-1 and TRBJ2-5; D unclear. This receptor was identified in a male patient aged 10 to 17 who had a stem cell transplant for acute lymphoblastic leukemia, so the T cells may come from the graft donor. This specimen was PBMCs, mostly from graft donor cells, taken 180 days after TCRalphabeta/CD19-depleted stem cell transplant. The CDR3 spells CSASGQTQYF. CDR3 DNA: TGCAGTGCTAGTGGGCAGACCCAGTACTTC.